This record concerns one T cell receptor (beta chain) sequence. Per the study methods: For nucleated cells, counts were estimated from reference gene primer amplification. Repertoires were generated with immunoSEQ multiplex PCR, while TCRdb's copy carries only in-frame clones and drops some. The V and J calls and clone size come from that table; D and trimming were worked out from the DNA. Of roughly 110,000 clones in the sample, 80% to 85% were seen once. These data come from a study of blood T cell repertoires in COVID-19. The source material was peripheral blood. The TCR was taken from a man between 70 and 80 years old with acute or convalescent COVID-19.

In DNA form, the CDR3 reads TGCGCCAGCAGCTCCGGGATAGCGGGGGGGAATTTCCAAGAGACCCAGTACTTC. It translates to CASSSGIAGGNFQETQYF. This sequence joins TRBV5-1 and TRBJ2-5; 11 nucleotides align to TRBD2. Trimming took 3 bases from V and 1 from J; bases not matched to a gene: 11. The CDR3 runs 18 residues. Per germline, CDR1 SGHRS and CDR2 YFSETQ.